The 3 T cell receptor beta chains below all came from one sample that was sequenced in a study of T-cell memory formation after mild COVID-19. A single record per CDR3 protein comes from TCRdb applying MiXCR to the 5' RACE reads. The sample contains 340,000 or so distinct CDR3 sequences, roughly 13% of which appear only once. The sequenced material came from PBMCs or a T cell subset sorted from them (not recorded which). The origin of the receptors is a man aged 18 to 35 who had mild COVID-19 (a few samples of this study predate the infection). Cell type and time point are not known.

This clonotype has at least ten counts. The chain combines TRBV20-1 with TRBJ2-7, with a possible D match to TRBD2 (5 bases). Germline lookup yields CDR1 DFQATT and CDR2 SNEGSKA (reference sequence). V lost 6 bases and J lost 3, with 18 bases in between. The length of the CDR3 is 14 residues. The CDR3 nucleotides read TGCAGTGCCACGGACGGACCCGGGGACTACGAGCAGTACGTC. Protein sequence: CSATDGPGDYEQYV.

V usage is TRBV29-1 and J usage is TRBJ1-1; TRBD1 might be the D (6 bases). V was clipped by 5 bases and J by 11 bases, with 15 bases between them. The germline V gene encodes CDR1 SQVTM and CDR2 ANQGSEA. The CDR3 extends over 11 amino acids. The CDR3 loop reads CSVWRTVDAFF. The CDR3 bases are TGCAGCGTTTGGAGGACAGTAGACGCTTTCTTT.

The chain has TRBV6-6 and TRBJ2-5; TRBD2 agrees at 14 bases. CDR1 MNHNY and CDR2 SVGAGI come from the germline V gene (reference sequence). Unmatched junction bases numbered 10, after V lost 6 bases and J lost 10 bases. This CDR3 region has 15 residues. The CDR3 loop reads CASSVPGLAGEGQYF. The CDR3 DNA reads as TGTGCCAGCAGCGTGCCGGGACTAGCGGGGGAGGGCCAGTACTTC.